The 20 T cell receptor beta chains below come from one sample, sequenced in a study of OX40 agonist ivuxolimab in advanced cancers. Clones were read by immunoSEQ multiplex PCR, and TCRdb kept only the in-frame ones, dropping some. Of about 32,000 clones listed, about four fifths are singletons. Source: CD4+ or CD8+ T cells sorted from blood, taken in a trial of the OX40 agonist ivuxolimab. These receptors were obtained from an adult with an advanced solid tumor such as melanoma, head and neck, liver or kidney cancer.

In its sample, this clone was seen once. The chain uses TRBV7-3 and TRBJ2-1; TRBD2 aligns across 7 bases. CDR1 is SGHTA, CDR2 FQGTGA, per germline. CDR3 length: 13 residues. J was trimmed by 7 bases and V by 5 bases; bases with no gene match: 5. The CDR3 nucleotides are TGTGCCAGCAGCCTCACTAGCGTTAATGAGCAGTTCTTC. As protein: CASSLTSVNEQFF.

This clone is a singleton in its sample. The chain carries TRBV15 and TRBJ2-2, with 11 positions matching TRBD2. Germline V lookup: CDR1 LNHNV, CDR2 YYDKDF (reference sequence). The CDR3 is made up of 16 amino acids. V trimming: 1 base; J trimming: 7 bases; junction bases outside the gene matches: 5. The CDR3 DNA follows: TGTGCCACCAGCAGAGTCCTTACTAGCGGGAGCGGGGAGCTGTTTTTT. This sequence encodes CATSRVLTSGSGELFF.

CDR3 sequence: CASSLGQAPYEQYF. For the CDR3, the DNA is TGTGCCAGCAGCCTTGGACAGGCCCCCTACGAGCAGTACTTC. This chain uses TRBV5-6 with TRBJ2-7; TRBD1 matches 7 bases. The CDR3 length is 14 residues. Germline loops: CDR1 SGHDT, CDR2 YYEEEE. With V trimmed by 4 bases and J by 2 bases, 6 bases remained unmatched.

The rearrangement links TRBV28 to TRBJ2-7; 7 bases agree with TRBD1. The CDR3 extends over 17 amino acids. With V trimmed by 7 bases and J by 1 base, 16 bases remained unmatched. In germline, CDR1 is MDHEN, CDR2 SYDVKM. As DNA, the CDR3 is TGTGCCAGCACCTTTAGACAGGGATTTGATGAGTCCTACGAGCAGTACTTC. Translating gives CASTFRQGFDESYEQYF.

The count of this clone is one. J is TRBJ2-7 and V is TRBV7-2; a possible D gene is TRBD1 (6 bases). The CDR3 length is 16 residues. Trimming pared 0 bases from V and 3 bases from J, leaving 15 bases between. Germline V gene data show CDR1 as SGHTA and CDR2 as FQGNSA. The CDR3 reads CASSLAGQTRGYEQYF. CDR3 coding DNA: TGTGCCAGCAGCTTAGCAGGACAGACGAGGGGCTACGAGCAGTACTTC.

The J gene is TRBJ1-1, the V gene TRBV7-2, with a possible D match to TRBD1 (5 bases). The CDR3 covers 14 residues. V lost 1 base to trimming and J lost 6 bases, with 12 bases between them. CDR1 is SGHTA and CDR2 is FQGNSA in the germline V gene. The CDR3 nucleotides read TGTGCCAGCAGCTTAGGTGGGGCGCGGGCTGAAGCTTTCTTT. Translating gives CASSLGGARAEAFF.

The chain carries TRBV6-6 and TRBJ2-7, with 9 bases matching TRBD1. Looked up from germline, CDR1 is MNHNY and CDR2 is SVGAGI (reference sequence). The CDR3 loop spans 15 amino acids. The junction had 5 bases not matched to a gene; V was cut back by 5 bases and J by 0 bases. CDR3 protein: CASSTPTGGSYEQYF. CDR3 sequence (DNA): TGTGCCAGCAGTACTCCGACAGGGGGCTCCTACGAGCAGTACTTC.

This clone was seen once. In DNA form, the CDR3 reads TGTGCCAGCTCACCTTCTCGAGCGGCGGGAGGGCCGGATACGCAGTATTTT. Residues: CASSPSRAAGGPDTQYF. The gene calls are TRBV18 and TRBJ2-3; 9 bases map to TRBD2. The trim removed 3 bases at V and 6 bases at J, leaving 13 bases unmatched. The germline V gene encodes CDR1 KGHSH and CDR2 LQKENI. This CDR3 is built from 17 residues.

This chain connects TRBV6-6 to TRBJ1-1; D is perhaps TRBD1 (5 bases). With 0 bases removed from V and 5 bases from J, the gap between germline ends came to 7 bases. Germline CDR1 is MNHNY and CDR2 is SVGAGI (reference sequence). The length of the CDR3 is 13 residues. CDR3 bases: TGTGCCAGCAGTTACTCAGGGGTGACTGAAGCTTTCTTT. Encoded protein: CASSYSGVTEAFF.

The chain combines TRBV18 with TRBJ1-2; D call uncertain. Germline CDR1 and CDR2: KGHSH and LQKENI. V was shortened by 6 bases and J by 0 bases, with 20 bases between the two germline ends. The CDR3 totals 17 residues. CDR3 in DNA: TGTGCCAGCTCCGGTCAATCTCGGGTACCGACTAACTATGGCTACACCTTC. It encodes CASSGQSRVPTNYGYTF.

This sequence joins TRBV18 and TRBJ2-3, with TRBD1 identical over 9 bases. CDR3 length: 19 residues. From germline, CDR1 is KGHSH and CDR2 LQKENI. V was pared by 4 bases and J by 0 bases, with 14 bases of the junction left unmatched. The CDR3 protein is CASSRSGQGTDPSTDTQYF. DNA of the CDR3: TGTGCCAGCTCACGATCGGGACAGGGCACCGACCCTAGCACAGATACGCAGTATTTT.

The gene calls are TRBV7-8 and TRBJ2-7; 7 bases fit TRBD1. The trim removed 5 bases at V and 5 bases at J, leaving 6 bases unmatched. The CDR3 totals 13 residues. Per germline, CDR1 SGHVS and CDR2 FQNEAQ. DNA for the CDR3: TGTGCCAGCAGCAGGCGGACAGGACACGAGCAGTACTTC. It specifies CASSRRTGHEQYF.

DNA for the CDR3: TGTGCCAGCAGCCACGCGCGGCGGGGGGGGCCGCATACGCAGTATTTT. Its protein product is CASSHARRGGPHTQYF. This chain connects TRBV4-2 to TRBJ2-3, with 9 bases matching TRBD2. This CDR3 is built from 16 residues. J was trimmed by 7 bases and V by 3 bases; bases with no gene match: 11. CDR1 and CDR2 from the germline V gene are LGHNA and YNFKEQ.

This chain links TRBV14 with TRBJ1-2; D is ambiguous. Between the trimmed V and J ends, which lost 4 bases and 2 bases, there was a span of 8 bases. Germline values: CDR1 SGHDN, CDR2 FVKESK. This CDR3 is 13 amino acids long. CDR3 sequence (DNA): TGTGCCAGCAGCCTACAGATCAACTATGGCTACACCTTC. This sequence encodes CASSLQINYGYTF. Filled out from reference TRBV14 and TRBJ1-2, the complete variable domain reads EAGVTQFPSHSVIEKGQTVTLRCDPISGHDNLYWYRRVMGKEIKFLLHFVKESKQDESGMPNNRFLAERTGGTYSTLKVQPAELEDSGVYFCASSLQINYGYTFGSGTRLTVV.

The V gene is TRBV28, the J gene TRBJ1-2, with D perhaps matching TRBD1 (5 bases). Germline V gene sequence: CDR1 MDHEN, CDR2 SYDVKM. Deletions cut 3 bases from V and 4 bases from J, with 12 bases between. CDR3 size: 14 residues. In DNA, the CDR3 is TGTGCCAGCAGTTTGAACCCCAGGGCCTATGGCTACACCTTC. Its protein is CASSLNPRAYGYTF.

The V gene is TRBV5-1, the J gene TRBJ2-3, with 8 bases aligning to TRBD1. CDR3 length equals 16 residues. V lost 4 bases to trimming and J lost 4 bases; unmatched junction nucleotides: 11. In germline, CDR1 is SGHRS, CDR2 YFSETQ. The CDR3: CASSRFAGGNPDTQYF. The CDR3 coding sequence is TGCGCCAGCAGCCGTTTTGCAGGGGGCAATCCAGATACGCAGTATTTT.

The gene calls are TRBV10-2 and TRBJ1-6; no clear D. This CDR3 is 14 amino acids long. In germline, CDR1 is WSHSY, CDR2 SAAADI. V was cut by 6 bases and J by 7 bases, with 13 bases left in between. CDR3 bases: TGCGCCAGCAGGGCCGAATCAGGAAATTCACCCCTCCACTTT. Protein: CASRAESGNSPLHF.

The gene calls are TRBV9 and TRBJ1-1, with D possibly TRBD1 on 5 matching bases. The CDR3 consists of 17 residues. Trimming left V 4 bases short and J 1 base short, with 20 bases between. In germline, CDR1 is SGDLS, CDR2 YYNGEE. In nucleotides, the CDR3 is TGTGCCAGCAGCCCTCGACAGAAACCCCTGAAGAACACTGAAGCTTTCTTT. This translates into CASSPRQKPLKNTEAFF.

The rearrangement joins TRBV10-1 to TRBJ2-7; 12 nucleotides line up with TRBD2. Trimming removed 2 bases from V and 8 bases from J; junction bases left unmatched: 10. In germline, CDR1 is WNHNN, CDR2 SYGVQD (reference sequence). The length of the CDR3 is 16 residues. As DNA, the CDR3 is TGCGCCAGCAGTGAGGCCAGGACTAGCGGGGCCAGTCAGCAGTACTTC. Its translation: CASSEARTSGASQQYF.

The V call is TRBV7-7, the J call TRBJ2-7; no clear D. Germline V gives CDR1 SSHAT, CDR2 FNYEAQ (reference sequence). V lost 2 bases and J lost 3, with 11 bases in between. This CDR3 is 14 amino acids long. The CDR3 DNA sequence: TGTGCCAGCAGCTTACGCGTTGCGGACTACGAGCAGTACTTC. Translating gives CASSLRVADYEQYF.